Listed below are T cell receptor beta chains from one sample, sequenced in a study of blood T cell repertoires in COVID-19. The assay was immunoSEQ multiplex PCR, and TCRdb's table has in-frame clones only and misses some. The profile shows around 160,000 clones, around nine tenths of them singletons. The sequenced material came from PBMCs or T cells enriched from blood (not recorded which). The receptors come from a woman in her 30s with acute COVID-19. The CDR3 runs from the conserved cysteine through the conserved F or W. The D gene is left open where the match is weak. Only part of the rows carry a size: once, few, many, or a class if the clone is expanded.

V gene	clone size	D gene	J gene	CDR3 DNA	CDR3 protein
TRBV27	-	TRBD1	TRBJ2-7	TGTGCCAGTAGTCGATGGGGACAGGGGGCAAGCTACGAGCAGTACTTC	CASSRWGQGASYEQYF
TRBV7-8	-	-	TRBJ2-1	TGTGCCAGCAGCTTAGCCTGGCAGGTGGGCAATGAGCAGTTCTTC	CASSLAWQVGNEQFF
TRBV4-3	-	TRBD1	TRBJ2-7	TGCGCCAGCAGCTCAGGACAGGACTACGAGCAGTACTTC	CASSSGQDYEQYF
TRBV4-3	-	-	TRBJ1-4	TGCGCCAGCAGCGGCATAGTAGAACAGACCAAGGAAAAACTGTTTTTT	CASSGIVEQTKEKLFF
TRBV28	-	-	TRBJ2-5	TGTGCCAGCAGTTTTTGGCGGGCGTTACAAGAGACCCAGTACTTC	CASSFWRALQETQYF
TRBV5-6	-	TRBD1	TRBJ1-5	TGTGCCAGCAGCTTTTCAGGGACAGGGGGATTTCAGCCCCAGCATTTT	CASSFSGTGGFQPQHF
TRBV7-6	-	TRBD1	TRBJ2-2	TGTGCCAGCAGCCTAGCCCGGGACAGCACCGGGGAGCTGTTTTTT	CASSLARDSTGELFF
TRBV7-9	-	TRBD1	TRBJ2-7	TGTGCCAGCAGCTTATACGACAGGGGGTACGAGCAGTACTTC	CASSLYDRGYEQYF
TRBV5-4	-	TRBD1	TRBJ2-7	TGTGCCAGCAGCTTGGGAAGGGACAGGGCCTACGAGCAGTACTTC	CASSLGRDRAYEQYF
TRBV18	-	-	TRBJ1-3	TGTGCCAGCTCACCCACAGGGAGCTCTGGAAACACCATATATTTT	CASSPTGSSGNTIYF
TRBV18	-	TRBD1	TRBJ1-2	TGTGCCAGCTCTCCGGACAGGGTTGATGGCTACACCTTC	CASSPDRVDGYTF
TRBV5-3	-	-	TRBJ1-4	TGTGCCAGAAGCTTTAGTTGGAGGGGTAACGAAAAACTGTTTTTT	CARSFSWRGNEKLFF
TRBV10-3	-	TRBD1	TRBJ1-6	TGTGCCATCAGTCCGGACAGGGCGGTAACTAGTAATTCACCCCTCCACTTT	CAISPDRAVTSNSPLHF
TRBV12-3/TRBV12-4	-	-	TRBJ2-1	TGTGCCAGCAGTTTAGGCGGGATAAAGAGGATCTTC	CASSLGGIKRIF
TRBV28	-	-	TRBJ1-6	TGTGCCAGCAGTTTGTCGGGAGTCTCCCTCCACTTT	CASSLSGVSLHF
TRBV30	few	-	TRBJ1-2	TGTGCCTGGAGTGCTAACTCCGGTCCCTATGGCTACACCTTC	CAWSANSGPYGYTF
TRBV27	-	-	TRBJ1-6	TGTGCCAGCAGTCCTAGGGGCCTCTCCTATAATTCACCCCTCCACTTT	CASSPRGLSYNSPLHF
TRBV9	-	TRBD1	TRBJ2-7	TGTGCCAGCAGCACAGGGGAGACAGCTCTATACGAGCAGTACTTC	CASSTGETALYEQYF
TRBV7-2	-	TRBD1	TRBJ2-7	TGTGCCAGCAGCCCCCGGACAGGGGACTACGAGCAGTACTTC	CASSPRTGDYEQYF
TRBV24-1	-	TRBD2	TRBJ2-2	TGTGCCACCAGTGATTGGAGCGGGGCCCCGAGCGGGGAGCTGTTTTTT	CATSDWSGAPSGELFF
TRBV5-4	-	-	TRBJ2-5	TGTGCCAGCAGCTTCGAGGACTCCACTTTTGGTGAGACCCAGTACTTC	CASSFEDSTFGETQYF
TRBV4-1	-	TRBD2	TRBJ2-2	TGCGCCAGCAGCCAAGCGGGACTAGCGGGAGTGGGCACCGGGGAGCTGTTTTTT	CASSQAGLAGVGTGELFF
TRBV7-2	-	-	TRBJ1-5	TGTGCCAGCAGCGCGCGGACAGGCAATCAGCCCCAGCATTTT	CASSARTGNQPQHF
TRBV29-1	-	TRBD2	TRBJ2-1	TGCAGCGTTGATTGGGGACTAGATGAGCAGTTCTTC	CSVDWGLDEQFF
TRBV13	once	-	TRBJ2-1	TGTGCCAGCAGCCCCCACCGGGACACCCGGAATGAGCAGTTCTTC	CASSPHRDTRNEQFF
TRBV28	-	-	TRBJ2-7	TGTGCCAGCAGTCCGTTCTCGGGAGACCCCTACGAGCAGTACTTC	CASSPFSGDPYEQYF
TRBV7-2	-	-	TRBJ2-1	TGTGCCAGCAGCTCGATAGCGGATTATTACAATGAGCAGTTCTTC	CASSSIADYYNEQFF
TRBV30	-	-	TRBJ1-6	TGTGCCTGGAGTGTGGGGGGGACACTCAATTCACCCCTCCACTTT	CAWSVGGTLNSPLHF
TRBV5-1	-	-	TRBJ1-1	TGCGCCAGCAGCTTGATTCAGGAGGCTGAAGCTTTCTTT	CASSLIQEAEAFF
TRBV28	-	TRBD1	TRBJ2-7	TGTGCCAGCAGGAGGGGAGGACAGGGAAGTTACGAGCAGTACTTC	CASRRGGQGSYEQYF
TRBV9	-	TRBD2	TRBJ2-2	TGTGCCAGCAGCGCGCCGGGGGGGGTGAACACCGGGGAGCTGTTTTTT	CASSAPGGVNTGELFF
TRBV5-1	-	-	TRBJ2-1	TGCGCCAGCAGCCCCCTAATGGTCGCAGGGATCTACAATGAGCAGTTCTTC	CASSPLMVAGIYNEQFF
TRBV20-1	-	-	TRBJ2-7	TGCAGTGCTAGAGACTTATACGAGCAGTACTTC	CSARDLYEQYF
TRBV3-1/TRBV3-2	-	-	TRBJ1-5	TGTGCCAGCAGCCAAGATCGGGGGGTTCTAAGCCAGCCCCAGCATTTT	CASSQDRGVLSQPQHF
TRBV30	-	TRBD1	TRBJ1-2	TGTGCCTGGAGGAGACAGGGAGTAGATGGCTACACCTTC	CAWRRQGVDGYTF
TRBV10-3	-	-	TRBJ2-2	TGTGCCATCAGTGAGCTCAGACAGGCCGGGGAGCTGTTTTTT	CAISELRQAGELFF
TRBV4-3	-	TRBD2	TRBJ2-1	TGCGCCAGCAGCCAAGAACTAGCGGGAGGGTACAATGAGCAGTTCTTC	CASSQELAGGYNEQFF